This TCR beta chain originates from a study of regulatory T cells in long-lasting Graves disease. iRepertoire HTBI primers and Arm-PCR of CDR3 regions built TCR beta libraries. Study processing details: Among the samples, around 61 TRBV and 12 to 15 TRBJ segments were identified. TCRdb analysed the multiplex PCR reads with MiXCR anew, one entry per CDR3 protein. TCRdb's processing, not the authors', yielded these V and J calls. The profile covers about 470,000 distinct CDR3 sequences, with less than 25% appearing a single time and 7% to 10% taken by the ten largest. Germline CDR1 is LNHDA and CDR2 is SQIVND (reference sequence). The CDR3 runs 14 residues. Between the trimmed V and J ends, which lost 3 bases and 0 bases, there was a span of 8 bases. Described time point: persistent/refractory GD, antithyroid drugs over 5 years with positive TRAb. With RNA extracted from PBMCs as input, the TCR library was made.

The chain joins TRBV19 to TRBJ1-1; D uncertain. The starting material was peripheral blood mononuclear cells (PBMCs), obtained when the disease was refractory, from a patient treated with antithyroid drugs. The receptor comes from a female donor with Graves disease. CDR3 bases: TGTGCCAGTAGTATTCACAGCATGAACACTGAAGCTTTCTTT. Translating it yields CASSIHSMNTEAFF.